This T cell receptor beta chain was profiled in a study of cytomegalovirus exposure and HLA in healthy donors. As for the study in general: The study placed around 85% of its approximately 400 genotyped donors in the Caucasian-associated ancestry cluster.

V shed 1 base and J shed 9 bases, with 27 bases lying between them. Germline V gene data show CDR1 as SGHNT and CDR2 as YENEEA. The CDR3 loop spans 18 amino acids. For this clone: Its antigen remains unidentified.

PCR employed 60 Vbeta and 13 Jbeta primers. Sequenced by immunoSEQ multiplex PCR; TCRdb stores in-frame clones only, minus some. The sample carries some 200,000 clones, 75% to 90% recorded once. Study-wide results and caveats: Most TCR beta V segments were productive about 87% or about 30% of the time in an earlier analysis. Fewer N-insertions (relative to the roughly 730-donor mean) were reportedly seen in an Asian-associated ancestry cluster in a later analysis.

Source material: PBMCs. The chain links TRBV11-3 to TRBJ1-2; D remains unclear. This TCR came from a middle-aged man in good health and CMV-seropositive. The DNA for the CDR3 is TGTGCCAGCAGCTTAGCCCCTTCTTCGGGGAACCCGGTCGGGCGCTACACCTTC. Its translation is CASSLAPSSGNPVGRYTF.